The 8 T cell receptor beta chains given below trace back to one sample, sequenced in a study of cytomegalovirus exposure and HLA in healthy donors. Both 60 Vbeta primers and 13 Jbeta primers went into the PCR. Produced via immunoSEQ multiplex PCR; TCRdb's table is partial and in-frame only. The table has 110,000 to 150,000 clones, roughly 9.7% seen once; the top ten hold less than 2%. Sequenced material: PBMCs. These receptors all stem from a man aged 45-60 years in good health and CMV-seronegative.

In its sample, this clone was seen a few times. The V gene is TRBV30, the J gene TRBJ1-1, with TRBD1 matching over 11 bases. Trimming cost V 2 bases and J 4 bases; bases outside gene matches: 3. This CDR3 contains 14 residues. Germline V CDR1 and CDR2: GTSNPN, SVGIG (reference sequence). CDR3 amino acids: CAWSPGQGVTEAFF. The CDR3 DNA reads as TGTGCCTGGAGTCCGGGACAGGGGGTCACTGAAGCTTTCTTT.

This clone was observed a handful of times. The chain joins TRBV6-4 to TRBJ2-6, with 13 bases fitting TRBD2. Losses at the gene ends were 4 bases for V and 3 bases for J; bases not matched to a gene: 3. Germline-derived CDR1 and CDR2 are MRHNA and SNTAGT. The CDR3 runs to 17 residues. The CDR3 sequence: CASSGGLAGVGANVLTF. CDR3 coding DNA: TGTGCCAGCAGTGGCGGACTAGCGGGGGTTGGGGCCAACGTCCTGACTTTC.

This clone has just a few counts. This chain joins TRBV10-3 and TRBJ1-2, with 7 bases aligning to TRBD1. The V and J ends lost 6 bases and 0 bases, in that order; junction bases with no gene match: 4. Germline V gene sequence: CDR1 ENHRY, CDR2 SYGVKD. The CDR3 length is 14 residues. The CDR3 here is CAISPTGTNYGYTF. Here the CDR3 DNA reads TGTGCCATCAGCCCGACAGGGACTAACTATGGCTACACCTTC.

This clone was seen a handful of times. The chain joins TRBV7-3 to TRBJ1-1, with D unresolved. CDR1 is SGHTA, CDR2 FQGTGA, per germline. The CDR3 consists of 13 residues. Trimming left V 0 bases short and J 7 bases short, with 9 bases between. CDR3 sequence: CASSLTAGVEAFF. The CDR3 DNA follows: TGTGCCAGCAGCTTAACCGCGGGAGTTGAAGCTTTCTTT.

This clone was found a few times. The rearrangement uses TRBV7-2 and TRBJ1-2; 7 positions match TRBD1. The CDR3 is 14 amino acids. Unmatched junction bases numbered 5, after V lost 3 bases and J lost 4 bases. Germline V gene lookup returns CDR1 SGHTA and CDR2 FQGNSA. The CDR3 spells CASSFPGQTYGYTF. In DNA, the CDR3 is TGTGCCAGCAGCTTTCCGGGACAGACCTATGGCTACACCTTC. Drawing the rest from reference TRBV7-2 and TRBJ1-2, the complete variable domain is GAGVSQSPSNKVTEKGKDVELRCDPISGHTALYWYRQSLGQGLEFLIYFQGNSAPDKSGLPSDRFSAERTGGSVSTLTIQRTQQEDSAVYLCASSFPGQTYGYTFGSGTRLTVV.

This clone turned up a few times. The chain links TRBV7-8 to TRBJ2-5, with 7 bases lining up with TRBD1. In germline, CDR1 is SGHVS, CDR2 FQNEAQ. The CDR3 is 16 residues long. The junction had 7 bases not matched to a gene; V was cut back by 3 bases and J by 0 bases. The CDR3 region has the DNA TGTGCCAGCAGCTTTAGGGGACAGAACTACCAAGAGACCCAGTACTTC. It encodes CASSFRGQNYQETQYF.

There are a few counts of this clone. The chain joins TRBV6-1 to TRBJ1-2; 10 positions match TRBD1. The CDR3 covers 15 residues. V gave up 8 bases and J gave up 2 bases; unmatched junction bases: 8. Germline CDR1 reads MNHNS; CDR2 reads SASEGT. CDR3 coding DNA: TGTGCCAGCGGCACCGGGACAGGGGCGAACTATGGCTACACCTTC. This translates into CASGTGTGANYGYTF.

This clone has only a few counts. This chain connects TRBV5-6 to TRBJ2-1, with TRBD2 matching 7 bases. The germline gives CDR1 SGHDT, CDR2 YYEEEE. The CDR3 covers 16 residues. After removal of 4 bases from V and 2 bases from J, the junction contained 9 bases not matched to a gene. The CDR3 sequence: CASSMGTGGTYNEQFF. The CDR3 region has the DNA TGTGCCAGCAGCATGGGTACGGGAGGCACCTACAATGAGCAGTTCTTC.